This T cell receptor (beta chain) was identified in a study of blood T cells in healthy people across ages. The draw of peripheral blood yielded approximately 10 milliliters from each donor. With a J-beta primer mix and a sample-barcoded 5' primer, a second PCR ran about 7 to 11 cycles. A single record per CDR3 protein comes from TCRdb applying MiXCR to the 5' RACE reads. The sample holds roughly 900,000 distinct CDR3 sequences, 40% to 60% seen once. This CDR3 region has 15 residues. Per the germline V gene, CDR1 is LGHNA and CDR2 is YNFKEQ. The V end was cut by 2 bases, the J end by 3 bases, with 11 bases between.

The chain joins TRBV4-2 to TRBJ1-5; D may be TRBD1 (5 bases). What was sequenced was blood. The source is a man younger than 40 in good health. In DNA form, the CDR3 reads TGTGCCAGCAGCCAACAGGCAGGGCCCAATCAGCCCCAGCATTTT. This encodes CASSQQAGPNQPQHF.